A selection of T cell receptor beta chains follows, all from one sample in a study of CD8 T cells in Susac syndrome. In TCRdb, the immunoSEQ multiplex PCR reads were re-called with MiXCR into one record per CDR3 protein. This table has some 70,000 distinct CDR3 sequences, about 94% appearing once. Sequenced sample: CD8+ T cells from PBMCs. The source of these receptors is a human donor with multiple sclerosis. The CDR3 runs from the conserved cysteine through the conserved F or W. D genes are given only for firm matches. Some rows have no size entry. The others give once, few or many, or a class for an expanded clone.

TRBV20-1	TRBD2	NA	TRBJ2-7	TGCAGTGCTAGGGAGGGACTAGCCTACGAGCAGTACTTC	CSAREGLAYEQYF
TRBV30	TRBD1	NA	TRBJ1-2	TGTGCCTGCAGCGGAGCCGGGACAGAGAACTATGGCTACACCTTC	CACSGAGTENYGYTF
TRBV9	TRBD1	NA	TRBJ2-7	TGTGCCAGCAGCGTAGGGGACAGGGGTTCCTACGAGCAGTACTTC	CASSVGDRGSYEQYF
TRBV10-3	NA	NA	TRBJ1-2	TGTGCCATCTACGACTTGGATATCAACTATGGCTACACCTTC	CAIYDLDINYGYTF
TRBV20-1	NA	NA	TRBJ2-7	TGCAGTGCTAGGGGGGGCATCTCTCGGGAGCAGTACTTC	CSARGGISREQYF
TRBV13	TRBD2	NA	TRBJ2-7	TGTGCCAGCAGCCAGCTAGCGGGAGGCTCCTACGAGCAGTACTTC	CASSQLAGGSYEQYF
TRBV27	NA	NA	TRBJ2-1	TGTGCCAGCAGTTTATCTTCGTCGGCCCATGAGCAGTTCTTC	CASSLSSSAHEQFF
TRBV20-1	NA	NA	TRBJ2-7	TGCAGTGCCAACCCCCGACTAGAGCCCTCCTACGAGCAGTACTTC	CSANPRLEPSYEQYF
TRBV9	TRBD1	NA	TRBJ2-7	TGTGCCAGCAGCGCCAACCGGGACAGGGCTCACTACGAGCAGTACTTC	CASSANRDRAHYEQYF
TRBV20-1	TRBD2	NA	TRBJ2-1	TGCAGTGCTAGAGATCAGGGACTAGGTCTGCATGAGCAGTTCTTC	CSARDQGLGLHEQFF
TRBV27	NA	few	TRBJ1-1	TGTGCCAGCAGTTTTACGGGGGACACTGAAGCTTTCTTT	CASSFTGDTEAFF
TRBV27	NA	NA	TRBJ1-3	TGTGCCAGCAGTTTGGGGGGCGCGCCGGGAAACACCATATATTTT	CASSLGGAPGNTIYF
TRBV12-3/TRBV12-4	NA	NA	TRBJ2-7	TGTGCCAGCAGTTCCCGGGCCGGGGGCGAGCAGTACTTC	CASSSRAGGEQYF
TRBV15	TRBD1	once	TRBJ1-5	TGTGCCACCAGCAGTGTCGGACAGGGCGAGCAGCCCCAGCATTTT	CATSSVGQGEQPQHF
TRBV3-1	NA	NA	TRBJ2-5	TGTGCCAGCAGCCAGAGCGGACTGCGAATCAACCAAGAGACCCAGTACTTC	CASSQSGLRINQETQYF
TRBV5-6	NA	NA	TRBJ1-2	TGTGCCAGCAGCTTTAGGGCAGCGGATAACTATGGCTACACCTTC	CASSFRAADNYGYTF
TRBV27	TRBD1	NA	TRBJ2-1	TGTGCCAGCAGGGTCGGGACAGGTACCTACAATGAGCAGTTCTTC	CASRVGTGTYNEQFF
TRBV7-9	NA	NA	TRBJ2-1	TGTGCCAGCAGCTTAGGCCCCGGGGCCAACAATGAGCAGTTCTTC	CASSLGPGANNEQFF
TRBV27	TRBD1	once	TRBJ2-7	TGTGCCAGCACCCCCGGGACAGGGTTTGAGCAGTACTTC	CASTPGTGFEQYF
TRBV3-1	TRBD2	NA	TRBJ2-1	TGTGCCAGCAGCCAAGAGGAACTAGCGGGCTACAATGAGCAGTTCTTC	CASSQEELAGYNEQFF
TRBV29-1	NA	NA	TRBJ2-3	TGCAGCGCCGGGCCTAGGGAGGCAGATACGCAGTATTTT	CSAGPREADTQYF
TRBV9	NA	NA	TRBJ1-2	TGTGCCAGCAGGGGGGCGTATGGCTACACCTTC	CASRGAYGYTF
TRBV7-9	NA	NA	TRBJ2-7	TGTGCCAGCAGCCCTGATCCCCAGGTCTACGAGCAGTACTTC	CASSPDPQVYEQYF
TRBV4-3	TRBD2	once	TRBJ2-3	TGCGCCAGCAGTCGCCGAGACGGCGGGGGGCGGGAAGATACGCAGTATTTT	CASSRRDGGGREDTQYF
TRBV6-1	TRBD2	NA	TRBJ2-1	TGTGCCAGCAGCGAGACGGAGCTAGCGGGATATGAGCAGTTCTTC	CASSETELAGYEQFF
TRBV29-1	TRBD2	NA	TRBJ2-1	TGCAGCGTTGTGGGGACTAGCTTTCCCCATGAGCAGTTCTTC	CSVVGTSFPHEQFF
TRBV20-1	NA	NA	TRBJ2-1	TGCAGTGCTAGTCTCACTTCCCCCTACAATGAGCAGTTCTTC	CSASLTSPYNEQFF
TRBV27	NA	NA	TRBJ2-7	TGTGCCAGCAGTCTAACCGCGGGCCGGTCGGGCGAGCAGTACTTC	CASSLTAGRSGEQYF
TRBV29-1	TRBD2	NA	TRBJ2-6	TGCAGCGTTGTCGGGGAGGGGAACTCTGGGGCCAACGTCCTGACTTTC	CSVVGEGNSGANVLTF
TRBV5-1	NA	NA	TRBJ2-4	TGCGCCAGCAGCTTGGTTGAGGGAAACATTCAGTACTTC	CASSLVEGNIQYF
TRBV7-9	TRBD2	NA	TRBJ2-5	TGTGCCAGCAGCTTATTTCTAGCGGGGGCGTCGGAGACCCAGTACTTC	CASSLFLAGASETQYF
TRBV18	NA	once	TRBJ2-7	TGTGCCAGCTCACCATCGACAGAGGGCTCCTACGAGCAGTACTTC	CASSPSTEGSYEQYF
TRBV9	NA	NA	TRBJ2-5	TGTGCCAGCAGCCTCTCTCAGGGGCGAGGGGAGACCCAGTACTTC	CASSLSQGRGETQYF
TRBV29-1	TRBD2	NA	TRBJ2-1	TGCAGCGTTGATGGGCGGGAGGCCCCGAGCTCCTACAATGAGCAGTTCTTC	CSVDGREAPSSYNEQFF
TRBV29-1	NA	NA	TRBJ1-2	TGCAGCGGGGAACCACAGGGAGATGAAGGCTACACCTTC	CSGEPQGDEGYTF
TRBV27	TRBD1	NA	TRBJ1-2	TGTGCCAGCAGCCGAGAGGACAGGGGGAAGCATGGCTACACCTTC	CASSREDRGKHGYTF
TRBV7-9	TRBD2	NA	TRBJ2-1	TGTGCCAGCAGCCACCCAGGGACTAGTTCTTACAATGAGCAGTTCTTC	CASSHPGTSSYNEQFF
TRBV28	NA	few	TRBJ2-7	TGTGCCAGCAGTTTTGAGGGATACGAGCAGTACTTC	CASSFEGYEQYF
TRBV4-1	NA	NA	TRBJ2-7	TGCGCCAGCAGCCAAGAATCGGGCCCCCTCGGGGAGCAGTACTTC	CASSQESGPLGEQYF
TRBV6-4	NA	NA	TRBJ1-2	TGTGCCAGCAGTGACTCGGAGGGCAGTCCAAGCTATGGCTACACCTTC	CASSDSEGSPSYGYTF
TRBV28	NA	once	TRBJ2-1	TGTGCCAGCAGTTTATTCGGTGGGGGGCAGGTGGACAATGAGCAGTTCTTC	CASSLFGGGQVDNEQFF
TRBV4-2	NA	NA	TRBJ2-7	TGTGCCAGCAGCCAACTTGGACAGTACGAGCAGTACTTC	CASSQLGQYEQYF
TRBV19	NA	NA	TRBJ1-1	TGTGCCAGTAGTATAGCGGGTGGCACTGAAGCTTTCTTT	CASSIAGGTEAFF
TRBV5-5	NA	NA	TRBJ1-2	TGTGCCAGCACGGGGGACTATGGCTACACCTTC	CASTGDYGYTF
TRBV7-9	NA	NA	TRBJ1-2	TGTGCCAGCAGCTTAGTATCGGGGTTTGACGGCTACACCTTC	CASSLVSGFDGYTF
TRBV29-1	NA	NA	TRBJ1-1	TGCAGCGTTTTAAAGAAAGTGGGGGAAGCTTTCTTT	CSVLKKVGEAFF
TRBV27	NA	NA	TRBJ2-3	TGTGCCAGCAGTTACGAGGGTAGGGCAGATACGCAGTATTTT	CASSYEGRADTQYF
TRBV14	NA	NA	TRBJ2-1	TGTGCCAGCAGCCAAGATACCAGCCTCAATGAGCAGTTCTTC	CASSQDTSLNEQFF
TRBV19	TRBD2	NA	TRBJ2-1	TGTGCCAGTAGTTCCGGACTAGTTTACAATGAGCAGTTCTTC	CASSSGLVYNEQFF
TRBV24-1	NA	NA	TRBJ2-1	TGTGCCACCAGCCGACGGACAGACCCGCGGGAGCAGTTCTTC	CATSRRTDPREQFF
TRBV18	NA	NA	TRBJ1-2	TGTGCCAGCTCATCTCCCGGGGGTGGCTACACCTTC	CASSSPGGGYTF
TRBV7-9	TRBD2	NA	TRBJ2-1	TGTGCCAGCAGCCCTAAGAGCGGGAGAGGTGAGCAGTTCTTC	CASSPKSGRGEQFF
TRBV27	TRBD1	NA	TRBJ2-7	TGTGCCAGCAGTTTAGGGGGACAGGGAGGACTCGAGCAGTACTTC	CASSLGGQGGLEQYF
TRBV7-9	NA	NA	TRBJ2-3	TGTGCCAGCGCTACTAGCAGGGGAGTATGGGATACGCAGTATTTT	CASATSRGVWDTQYF
TRBV25-1	NA	NA	TRBJ1-2	TGTGCCAGCAGACCAGGGGTAATCGGCGATGGCTACACCTTC	CASRPGVIGDGYTF
TRBV5-6	NA	NA	TRBJ2-2	TGTGCCAGCAGCTTGATGGCCGGGGAGCTGTTTTTT	CASSLMAGELFF
TRBV12-3/TRBV12-4	NA	NA	TRBJ1-2	TGTGCCAGCAGTCTTAGACAGTTTAACTATGGCTACACCTTC	CASSLRQFNYGYTF
TRBV7-9	TRBD1	once	TRBJ2-7	TGTGCCAGCAGCTCCGAGGGACAGGGGATCTACGAGCAGTACTTC	CASSSEGQGIYEQYF
TRBV7-9	TRBD2	NA	TRBJ2-7	TGTGCCAGCAGCCCGGGACTAGCGCAAGAAGAGCAGTACTTC	CASSPGLAQEEQYF
TRBV27	NA	NA	TRBJ2-5	TGTGCCAGCAGTTCCATCCGGGATGAAACAGAGACCCAGTACTTC	CASSSIRDETETQYF